The 24 T cell receptor beta chains below were found in one sample sequenced in a study of blood T cell repertoires in COVID-19. TCRdb's table, derived via immunoSEQ multiplex PCR, lists solely in-frame clones and lacks some. The table has about 210,000 clones, approximately 81% seen once. The sequenced sample was PBMCs or T cells enriched from blood (not recorded which). All receptors derive from a woman aged 50 to 60 with acute COVID-19.

In its sample, this clone was seen a few times. J is TRBJ2-5 and V is TRBV7-9, with 12 positions matching TRBD2. Germline trimming cut 4 bases from V and 3 bases from J; bases unmatched to any gene: 6. This CDR3 has 16 residues. Germline CDR1 SEHNR, CDR2 FQNEAQ (reference sequence). The CDR3, as DNA: TGTGCCAGCAGCTGGACGAGACTAGCGGGAGAAGAGACCCAGTACTTC. Its protein is CASSWTRLAGEETQYF.

The gene calls are TRBV5-4 and TRBJ1-6; TRBD1 matches 10 bases. Germline V gene sequence: CDR1 SGHNT, CDR2 YYREEE (reference sequence). The V gene end was trimmed by 0 bases and the J gene end by 10 bases; junction bases not matched to a gene: 4. There are 15 residues in the CDR3. CDR3 sequence (DNA): TGTGCCAGCAGCTTGGACCGACAGGGGGCATCACCCCTCCACTTT. Protein: CASSLDRQGASPLHF.

V and J are TRBV30 and TRBJ2-7, with 8 bases fitting TRBD2. From germline, CDR1 is GTSNPN and CDR2 SVGIG (reference sequence). The CDR3 runs 13 residues. V shed 5 bases and J 3 bases; nucleotides not matched to a gene: 6. Here the CDR3 reads CAWRGSGSYEQYF. CDR3 DNA sequence: TGTGCCTGGCGTGGAAGCGGGAGCTACGAGCAGTACTTC.

The rearrangement joins TRBV4-1 to TRBJ1-6; D uncertain. V lost 3 bases, J lost 6 bases, and 18 bases lay in between. Germline lookup yields CDR1 MGHRA and CDR2 YSYEKL. This CDR3 contains 17 residues. The CDR3 region is CASSQDHVGSSNSPLHF. The CDR3 DNA sequence: TGCGCCAGCAGCCAGGACCATGTGGGGAGCTCTAATTCACCCCTCCACTTT.

The rearrangement joins TRBV5-4 to TRBJ2-1; 7 nucleotides align to TRBD2. Germline assignment: CDR1 SGHNT and CDR2 YYREEE (reference sequence). CDR3 length equals 15 residues. J lost 5 bases, V lost 0 bases, and 5 bases had no gene match. CDR3 protein: CASSLVGGGDNEQFF. The CDR3 nucleotides are TGTGCCAGCAGCTTGGTGGGCGGGGGTGACAATGAGCAGTTCTTC.

The chain is built from TRBV12-3 or TRBV12-4 and TRBJ2-7; D not certain. V lost 6 bases to trimming and J lost 3 bases, with 12 bases between them. The CDR3 length is 13 residues. The CDR3 spells CASRDTENYEQYF. The CDR3 DNA reads TGTGCCAGCAGAGACACAGAGAACTACGAGCAGTACTTC.

The chain uses TRBV24-1 and TRBJ2-2, with 9 bases matching TRBD1. The CDR3 totals 14 residues. Germline V lookup: CDR1 KGHDR, CDR2 SFDVKD. The V gene end was trimmed by 7 bases and the J gene end by 4 bases; junction bases not matched to a gene: 3. Here the CDR3 reads CATRGQGATGELFF. DNA of the CDR3: TGTGCCACCAGGGGACAGGGAGCCACCGGGGAGCTGTTTTTT.

The chain uses TRBV28 and TRBJ1-1; D may be TRBD1 (6 bases). This CDR3 spans 13 amino acids. Germline lookup yields CDR1 MDHEN and CDR2 SYDVKM. The V end was cut by 5 bases, the J end by 5 bases, with 12 bases between. CDR3 bases: TGTGCCAGCAGTCTCACAGGGCGGACTGAAGCTTTCTTT. Its translation is CASSLTGRTEAFF.

This clone is a singleton in its sample. The J gene is TRBJ2-1, the V gene TRBV5-1, with a tentative D call TRBD2 (5 bases). Trimming cost V 0 bases and J 9 bases, with 13 bases left between them. The CDR3 extends over 14 amino acids. The germline CDR1 and CDR2 sequences are SGHRS and YFSETQ. CDR3 nucleotide sequence: TGCGCCAGCAGCTTGGTTGCGGGTGTCGGTGAGCAGTTCTTC. Translation: CASSLVAGVGEQFF.

The chain joins TRBV27 to TRBJ1-1, with D possibly being TRBD1 (6 bases). The CDR3 contains 14 residues. The V end lost 0 bases, the J end lost 10 bases, and 15 bases lay between the germline ends. Germline V gene lookup returns CDR1 MNHEY and CDR2 SMNVEV (reference sequence). In DNA form, the CDR3 reads TGTGCCAGCAGTTTATCGAGGGGGGGGCGTCGAGCTTTCTTT. It specifies CASSLSRGGRRAFF.

This chain uses TRBV5-1 with TRBJ2-3; TRBD2 matches 9 bases. Germline values: CDR1 SGHRS, CDR2 YFSETQ. V lost 1 base and J lost 2; bases outside the gene matches: 11. The CDR3 covers 18 residues. For the CDR3, the DNA is TGCGCCAGCAGCTTGTGGGGGGCGACTAGCGGAAACACAGATACGCAGTATTTT. Translating gives CASSLWGATSGNTDTQYF.

This rearrangement joins TRBV6-4 to TRBJ2-3; 7 bases agree with TRBD2. Losses at the gene ends were 0 bases for V and 3 bases for J; bases not matched to a gene: 3. Per germline, CDR1 MRHNA and CDR2 SNTAGT. This CDR3 has 15 amino acids. In nucleotides, the CDR3 is TGTGCCAGCAGTGACTCGAGCGGGGCGACAGATACGCAGTATTTT. Encoded protein: CASSDSSGATDTQYF.

V usage is TRBV15 and J usage is TRBJ2-3; 8 positions match TRBD1. J gave up 0 bases and V 2 bases, and 1 base lay outside the gene matches. Per the germline V gene, CDR1 is LNHNV and CDR2 is YYDKDF (reference sequence). This CDR3 is 15 amino acids long. CDR3 sequence: CATSRQGASTDTQYF. CDR3 sequence (DNA): TGTGCCACCAGCAGACAGGGGGCTAGCACAGATACGCAGTATTTT. The variable domain in full, with the rest retrieved from reference TRBV15 and TRBJ2-3, is DAMVIQNPRYQVTQFGKPVTLSCSQTLNHNVMYWYQQKSSQAPKLLFHYYDKDFNNEADTPDNFQSRRPNTSFCFLDIRSPGLGDTAMYLCATSRQGASTDTQYFGPGTRLTVL.

The CDR3 loop is CASSLAGSLNTEAFF. The CDR3 region has the DNA TGTGCCAGCAGCTTAGCGGGCAGCCTGAACACTGAAGCTTTCTTT. The chain uses TRBV7-2 and TRBJ1-1; D not resolved. From germline, CDR1 is SGHTA and CDR2 FQGNSA. V lost 0 bases, J lost 0 bases, and 8 bases lay in between. CDR3 length equals 15 residues.

V is TRBV25-1 and J is TRBJ2-2, with 10 bases matching TRBD1. CDR3 length: 14 amino acids. From germline, CDR1 is MGHDK and CDR2 SYGVNS. Germline trimming cut 8 bases from V and 5 bases from J; bases unmatched to any gene: 5. CDR3 sequence (DNA): TGTGCCAGCTCGACAGGGGGCTCTACCGGGGAGCTGTTTTTT. Translated, it gives CASSTGGSTGELFF.

V usage is TRBV5-6 and J usage is TRBJ1-1; no clear D. The CDR3 length is 14 residues. Per the germline V gene, CDR1 is SGHDT and CDR2 is YYEEEE. Trimming left V 7 bases short and J 4 bases short, with 17 bases between. CDR3 DNA: TGTGCCAGCCTTCGGAGTGGGGAGCTCACTGAAGCTTTCTTT. Translated: CASLRSGELTEAFF.

The V gene is TRBV7-2, the J gene TRBJ2-6; D call uncertain. The CDR3 covers 19 residues. Trimming pared 1 base from V and 0 bases from J, leaving 16 bases between. CDR1 and CDR2 from the germline V gene are SGHTA and FQGNSA. CDR3 in amino acids: CASSLVSTPVNSGANVLTF. As DNA, the CDR3 is TGTGCCAGCAGCTTAGTTAGCACTCCCGTCAACTCTGGGGCCAACGTCCTGACTTTC.

The V call is TRBV7-8, the J call TRBJ1-5; 8 positions agree with TRBD1. The germline CDR1 and CDR2 sequences are SGHVS and FQNEAQ. This CDR3 is built from 16 residues. The V segment lost 5 bases and the J segment 7 bases; nucleotides outside the gene matches: 13. The CDR3 DNA reads as TGTGCCAGCAGCCTCCTGGGACAGGACTCGACGCAGCCCCAGCATTTT. This codes for CASSLLGQDSTQPQHF.

This rearrangement joins TRBV4-3 to TRBJ2-5, with 12 nucleotides matching TRBD2. The germline CDR1 and CDR2 sequences are LGHNA and YSLEER. The CDR3 consists of 16 residues. Germline trimming cut 3 bases from V and 2 bases from J; bases unmatched to any gene: 4. This CDR3 reads CASSQATSGGQETQYF. The CDR3 DNA follows: TGCGCCAGCAGCCAGGCGACTAGCGGGGGACAAGAGACCCAGTACTTC.

In this sample, this clone turned up once. This chain connects TRBV19 to TRBJ2-7, with 8 positions matching TRBD1. V lost 5 bases and J lost 1; bases outside the gene matches: 7. This CDR3 spans 15 amino acids. The germline V gene encodes CDR1 LNHDA and CDR2 SQIVND (reference sequence). CDR3 in DNA: TGTGCCAGTAGTTCGTCGGACAGGGTATCCTACGAGCAGTACTTC. It codes for CASSSSDRVSYEQYF.

As concerns this clone: At one end, the junction sequence differs from germline, possibly due to a read error. The genes are TRBV7-9 and TRBJ1-3, with D hard to call. The CDR3 is 13 residues long. The germline gives CDR1 SEHNR, CDR2 FQNEAQ (reference sequence). In DNA form, the CDR3 reads TGTGCCAGCACCTTAAGAAACGTCGGCACCATATATTTT. Encoded protein: CASTLRNVGTIYF. The whole variable domain, filled in from reference TRBV7-9 and TRBJ1-3, reads DTGVSQNPRHKITKRGQNVTFRCDPISEHNRLYWYRQTLGQGPEFLTYFQNEAQLEKSRLLSDRFSAERPKGSFSTLEIQRTEQGDSAMYLCASTLRNVGTIYFGEGSWLTVV.

The chain carries TRBV4-3 and TRBJ1-2, with a possible D match to TRBD1 (6 bases). In germline, CDR1 is LGHNA, CDR2 YSLEER. This CDR3 comprises 15 residues. Trimming shortened V by 4 bases and J by 0 bases, and 12 bases separated the two germline ends. CDR3 in amino acids: CASSPQGTSNYGYTF. CDR3 nucleotides: TGCGCCAGCAGCCCCCAGGGGACCTCTAACTATGGCTACACCTTC.

The sample holds one count of this clone. The rearrangement joins TRBV15 to TRBJ1-1, with 8 bases lining up with TRBD1. The CDR3 runs to 16 residues. Germline-derived CDR1 and CDR2 are LNHNV and YYDKDF (reference sequence). V lost 3 bases, J lost 3 bases, and 9 bases stayed unmatched. CDR3 protein: CATSRDWTGYDTEAFF. As DNA, the CDR3 is TGTGCCACCAGCAGGGATTGGACAGGGTATGACACTGAAGCTTTCTTT.

The chain links TRBV15 to TRBJ1-2; no reliable D call. The length of the CDR3 is 15 residues. Per germline, CDR1 LNHNV and CDR2 YYDKDF (reference sequence). Trimming pared 0 bases from V and 4 bases from J, leaving 12 bases between. The CDR3 nucleotides read TGTGCCACCAGCAGAGATCCCAACGGCGGCTATGGCTACACCTTC. Its translation: CATSRDPNGGYGYTF.